Below are 24 T cell receptor beta chains sequenced from a single sample in a study of cytomegalovirus exposure and HLA in healthy donors. 60 Vbeta and 13 Jbeta primers were used in PCR. Profiling relied on immunoSEQ multiplex PCR, and the TCRdb table lists in-frame clones only, not all of them. The sample includes 130,000 or so clones, approximately 80% of them seen just once. Specimen: PBMCs. The source is a woman under 30 in good health and CMV-seronegative.

The gene calls are TRBV9 and TRBJ1-4; no firm D call. The CDR3 loop spans 14 amino acids. Trimming took 0 bases from V and 7 from J, leaving 10 bases between them. Looked up from germline, CDR1 is SGDLS and CDR2 is YYNGEE. The CDR3 here is CASSVGGSREKLFF. The CDR3 bases are TGTGCCAGCAGCGTAGGAGGGTCGCGTGAAAAACTGTTTTTT.

The chain uses TRBV19 and TRBJ2-1; 16 bases align to TRBD2. Germline CDR1 is LNHDA and CDR2 is SQIVND (reference sequence). The CDR3 consists of 15 residues. The junction had 4 bases not matched to a gene; V was cut back by 4 bases and J by 10 bases. CDR3 residues: CASSRGLAGGPEQFF. CDR3 nucleotides: TGTGCCAGTAGTAGGGGACTAGCGGGAGGGCCGGAGCAGTTCTTC. The full variable domain, with the rest looked up from reference TRBV19 and TRBJ2-1, is DGGITQSPKYLFRKEGQNVTLSCEQNLNHDAMYWYRQDPGQGLRLIYYSQIVNDFQKGDIAEGYSVSREKKESFPLTVTSAQKNPTAFYLCASSRGLAGGPEQFFGPGTRLTVL.

The chain recombines TRBV7-2 with TRBJ2-7; tentative D call: TRBD2 (5 bases). CDR3 length equals 13 residues. The germline V and J ends were trimmed by 3 bases and 2 bases, with 8 bases remaining between them. The germline V gene has CDR1 SGHTA and CDR2 FQGNSA. For the CDR3, the DNA is TGTGCCAGCAGCTTCCTCGGGGCCTACGAGCAGTACTTC. Translated, it gives CASSFLGAYEQYF.

The CDR3 DNA reads TGTGCCAGCAGCACCAGACTGGAGAATCAGCCCCAGCATTTT. Translating gives CASSTRLENQPQHF. V is TRBV6-5 and J is TRBJ1-5; the D is unclear. V lost 6 bases, J lost 4 bases, and 13 bases lay in between. The CDR3 spans 14 residues. Looked up from germline, CDR1 is MNHEY and CDR2 is SVGAGI.

J is TRBJ2-1 and V is TRBV5-5; possibly TRBD1 for D (6 bases). The ends were cut back, 0 bases at V and 4 bases at J, with 11 bases in the middle. Germline V gene lookup returns CDR1 SGHKS and CDR2 YYEKEE (reference sequence). The CDR3 extends over 15 amino acids. CDR3 sequence (DNA): TGTGCCAGCAGCTTGGGGCCGACAGGATACAATGAGCAGTTCTTC. Residues: CASSLGPTGYNEQFF.

CDR3 loop: CASSHRQASSYNEQFF. The CDR3 nucleotides are TGTGCCAGCAGCCACCGACAGGCGAGCTCCTACAATGAGCAGTTCTTC. The chain links TRBV6-6 to TRBJ2-1; maybe TRBD1 (6 bases). Germline V gene data show CDR1 as MNHNY and CDR2 as SVGAGI (reference sequence). Trimming shortened V by 6 bases and J by 0 bases, and 15 bases separated the two germline ends. CDR3 length: 16 amino acids.

V and J are TRBV2 and TRBJ2-3; D perhaps matches TRBD2 (6 bases). The CDR3 has 13 residues. Trimming pared 7 bases from V and 9 bases from J, leaving 17 bases between. Per the germline V gene, CDR1 is SNHLY and CDR2 is FYNNEI. The CDR3 protein is CASIKGEDGTQYF. CDR3 bases: TGTGCCAGCATCAAAGGGGAGGATGGAACGCAGTATTTT.

V gene TRBV2 combines with J gene TRBJ2-5; 7 bases align to TRBD1. Losses at the gene ends were 3 bases for V and 2 bases for J; bases not matched to a gene: 6. CDR1 is SNHLY, CDR2 FYNNEI, per germline. This CDR3 is built from 15 residues. The CDR3 DNA sequence: TGTGCCAGCAGTGACTCCGGGACAGCGCAAGAGACCCAGTACTTC. As protein: CASSDSGTAQETQYF.

The CDR3 is CASSVHPGVSTEAFF. The CDR3 DNA sequence: TGTGCCAGCAGCGTCCACCCGGGAGTGAGCACTGAAGCTTTCTTT. This chain joins TRBV9 and TRBJ1-1, with no clear D. The germline V and J ends were trimmed by 2 bases and 4 bases, with 15 bases remaining between them. Germline V CDR1 and CDR2: SGDLS, YYNGEE. CDR3 length equals 15 residues.

This clone was observed a few times. The rearrangement uses TRBV9 and TRBJ1-4; no firm D call. With 5 bases removed from V and 6 bases from J, the gap between germline ends came to 11 bases. The CDR3 has 13 amino acids. CDR1 SGDLS and CDR2 YYNGEE come from the germline V gene. The CDR3: CASSPDIYEKLFF. CDR3 in DNA: TGTGCCAGCAGTCCCGACATCTATGAAAAACTGTTTTTT.

V and J are TRBV9 and TRBJ1-3; D uncertain. Trimming took off 3 bases at V and 8 bases at J, with 30 bases between the two ends. Germline V CDR1 and CDR2: SGDLS, YYNGEE. The CDR3 spans 19 residues. Here the CDR3 DNA reads TGTGCCAGCAGCGCCCCCAGGTTGGGAGGCTTGGGCTTCTTGGACACCATATATTTT. The encoded protein is CASSAPRLGGLGFLDTIYF.

The chain carries TRBV27 and TRBJ2-4; D possibly corresponds to TRBD1 (6 bases). V lost 2 bases and J 7 bases, leaving 18 bases between the germline ends. CDR3 length: 16 residues. Looked up from germline, CDR1 is MNHEY and CDR2 is SMNVEV (reference sequence). In DNA form, the CDR3 reads TGTGCCAGCAGTTTAAGGCCCCCAGAGGGGGATAACATTCAGTACTTC. It is translated as CASSLRPPEGDNIQYF.

The CDR3 DNA is TGTGCCAGTAGCCTGTTATTGAACACTGAAGCTTTCTTT. This encodes CASSLLLNTEAFF. The chain employs TRBV19 and TRBJ1-1; no clear D. V gave up 6 bases and J gave up 0 bases, with 8 bases separating them. The CDR3 spans 13 residues. Germline V lookup: CDR1 LNHDA, CDR2 SQIVND (reference sequence).

This chain links TRBV6-4 with TRBJ2-3; D may be TRBD2 (5 bases). V shed 5 bases and J shed 5 bases, with 14 bases lying between them. This CDR3 is 14 amino acids long. The germline V gene encodes CDR1 MRHNA and CDR2 SNTAGT. The CDR3 nucleotides are TGTGCCAGCAGTAGTGGGAGAGGTGGAGATACGCAGTATTTT. Translating gives CASSSGRGGDTQYF.

The chain employs TRBV10-3 and TRBJ2-1, with a tentative D call TRBD2 (5 bases). V was trimmed by 5 bases and J by 2 bases, leaving 13 bases between them. Germline lookup yields CDR1 ENHRY and CDR2 SYGVKD. The CDR3 is made up of 15 amino acids. Here the CDR3 reads CAISPREATYNEQFF. The CDR3 DNA reads as TGTGCCATCAGTCCCCGGGAAGCCACCTACAATGAGCAGTTCTTC.

This clone was counted only a few times. This chain connects TRBV11-2 to TRBJ2-7; 11 bases agree with TRBD2. The germline V gene encodes CDR1 SGHAT and CDR2 FQNNGV. The CDR3 totals 18 residues. J gave up 3 bases and V 5 bases, and 15 bases lay outside the gene matches. The CDR3 protein is CASSIRGWLAGGNYEQYF. In DNA, the CDR3 is TGTGCCAGCAGCATAAGAGGGTGGCTAGCGGGGGGCAACTACGAGCAGTACTTC.

The chain links TRBV21-1 to TRBJ2-2; the D call in the table, TRBD2, was not verified against the DNA. TRBV21-1 is labeled a pseudogene. The CDR3 loop spans 13 amino acids. CDR3 loop: CASSKTNTGELFF. The CDR3 region has the DNA TGTGCCAGCAGCAAAACTAACACCGGGGAGCTGTTTTTT.

The chain joins TRBV5-4 to TRBJ2-5; 7 bases line up with TRBD2. The DNA end favors TRBJ2-7, so the J call may be wrong. From germline, CDR1 is SGHNT and CDR2 YYREEE (reference sequence). This CDR3 is 14 amino acids long. The CDR3 DNA is TGTGCCAGCAGCTTGTGGGGAGGGCGCTACGAGCAGTACTTC. It codes for CASSLWGGRYEQYF.

The genes are TRBV5-1 and TRBJ2-2; a possible D gene is TRBD2 (6 bases). The CDR3 length is 15 residues. V dropped 0 bases and J dropped 5 bases, with 11 bases sitting between them. Per germline, CDR1 SGHRS and CDR2 YFSETQ. This chain's CDR3 is CASSLGSRGTGELFF. In nucleotides, the CDR3 is TGCGCCAGCAGCTTGGGGTCGCGGGGAACCGGGGAGCTGTTTTTT.

The rearrangement uses TRBV6-1 and TRBJ1-5; TRBD1 matches 7 bases. V lost 9 bases to trimming and J lost 6 bases; unmatched junction nucleotides: 11. Germline CDR1 reads MNHNS; CDR2 reads SASEGT. This CDR3 region has 14 residues. The DNA for the CDR3 is TGTGCCAGTGCAAGTGACAGGGAGAGTCAGCCCCAGCATTTT. Its protein is CASASDRESQPQHF.

This clone was seen once. The genes are TRBV5-1 and TRBJ2-2, with 8 bases aligning to TRBD2. V lost 0 bases and J lost 5; bases outside the gene matches: 9. CDR1 is SGHRS and CDR2 is YFSETQ in the germline V gene. CDR3 length: 17 amino acids. The CDR3 spells CASSLVAGTHSTGELFF. In DNA form, the CDR3 reads TGCGCCAGCAGCTTGGTAGCGGGGACTCACTCGACCGGGGAGCTGTTTTTT.

The chain is built from TRBV25-1 and TRBJ2-4, with a possible D match to TRBD1 (5 bases). Germline lookup yields CDR1 MGHDK and CDR2 SYGVNS. The germline V and J ends were trimmed by 4 bases and 6 bases, with 10 bases remaining between them. This CDR3 spans 13 amino acids. DNA for the CDR3: TGTGCCAGCAGTGGTGGGGCCGGAAACATTCAGTACTTC. Translating it yields CASSGGAGNIQYF. Drawing the rest from reference TRBV25-1 and TRBJ2-4, the complete variable domain is EADIYQTPRYLVIGTGKKITLECSQTMGHDKMYWYQQDPGMELHLIHYSYGVNSTEKGDLSSESTVSRIRTEHFPLTLESARPSHTSQYLCASSGGAGNIQYFGAGTRLSVL.

The chain is built from TRBV6-5 and TRBJ2-1, with 10 bases identical to TRBD2. V was pared by 2 bases and J by 8 bases, with 3 bases of the junction left unmatched. The CDR3 runs 14 residues. Germline CDR1 MNHEY, CDR2 SVGAGI. CDR3 nucleotide sequence: TGTGCCAGCAGTTACGCGACTAGCGGGTATGAGCAGTTCTTC. Translated, it gives CASSYATSGYEQFF.

The genes are TRBV7-2 and TRBJ1-1; TRBD1 agrees at 7 bases. This CDR3 spans 14 amino acids. V shed 3 bases, J shed 5 bases, and the junction held 6 bases outside the gene matches. Germline CDR1 SGHTA, CDR2 FQGNSA. The DNA of the CDR3 is TGTGCCAGCAGCTTTAACAGGGGAAGGACTGAAGCTTTCTTT. This translates into CASSFNRGRTEAFF.